This T cell receptor (beta chain) was sequenced during a study of T-cell reconstitution after alpha-beta-depleted transplantation in children listed by TCRdb under 2016. For the study in its entirety: T-cell immune reconstitution after TCRalphabeta/CD19-depleted allogeneic hematopoietic cell transplantation in children was quantitatively tracked in the study by means of TCR repertoire profiling.

Taken with the paper, the label for treatment or condition translates to: allogeneic hematopoietic cell transplantation with graft depleted of TCRalphabeta T cells and CD19 B cells. Transplant recipients were children who received TCRalphabeta/CD19-depleted allogeneic hematopoietic cell grafts. Study-wide conclusions, independent of this receptor: In some patients, high TCRbeta diversity at day 60 was attributed to recipient T cells and intrathymic progenitors that had survived conditioning. Apparently early alphabetaT-cell count recovery about two months after transplant reportedly relied on only several hundred rapidly expanded clones derived from non-depleted graft cells. Over subsequent months, a decline in hyperexpanded clone frequencies was noted, and after one year, T-cell counts and TCRbeta diversity were mostly ascribed to newly produced T cells.

The protocol used for the library was PCR. Sequencing relied on an Illumina HiSeq 2500. TCR libraries were prepared with molecular barcoding, using unique molecular identifiers to normalize TCRbeta repertoire quantification. TCRdb passed the public sequencing reads through fastp at Q25 and MiXCR, retaining productive beta sequences. Every entry covers one CDR3 protein and lists the most common genes and DNA from its rows. This sample gives 90,000 to 130,000 distinct CDR3 sequences in total; about 6% of them show up just once. 20% to 25% of the sample is held by the ten biggest clonotypes. V loses 7 bases, J loses 5 bases, and the germline ends lie 8 bases apart. The CDR3 holds 12 amino acids from the cysteine to the phenylalanine. Only CDR3 DNA is held: 36 bases, read in frame from base 1. This clonotype was seen at least ten times. Its cognate antigen has yet to be identified. Qualities for individual bases were not recorded, and no much larger clone is one base off.

Recombination linked TRBV12-3 or TRBV12-4 to TRBJ1-4; a tentative D call is TRBD1 (5 bases match). Sequencing was performed on PBMCs, mostly from graft donor cells, taken 360 days after TCRalphabeta/CD19-depleted stem cell transplant. The sequence was obtained from a male patient under 10 years old who had a stem cell transplant for acute lymphoblastic leukemia, so the T cells may come from the graft donor. The DNA sequence is given as TGTGCCAGCACCTACAGGAATGAAAAACTGTTTTTT. It translates to CASTYRNEKLFF.